This entry concerns a single T cell receptor (beta chain). Its antigen is as yet unknown. Full-length variable regions came from constant-region reverse primers plus semi-nested Nested Universal Primer A PCR. Using its own MiXCR run on the 5' RACE reads, TCRdb lists one record per CDR3 protein. This table has about 40,000 distinct CDR3 sequences, under 20% appearing once. Overall study results and limits: Greatest tumor Treg TCR overlap was with tumor naive CD4+ cells. Tumor memory CD4+ T cell TCR gene usage clustered with blood and lymph node memory CD4+ cells and lymph node naive CD4+ cells.

This CDR3 has 13 amino acids. Trimming took 6 bases from V and 4 from J; bases not matched to a gene: 5. Germline CDR1 and CDR2: SGHTA and FQGNSA. Purified naive CD4+ T cells were depleted of CD25+ Tregs. The chain joins TRBV7-2 to TRBJ1-1, with TRBD1 matching 7 bases. The sample was naive CD4+ T cells sorted from a lymph node. Subset of the sample: naive CD4+ T cells, CD4+CD45RA+CD25-. The clonotype was recovered from a female donor with breast cancer. CDR3 sequence (DNA): TGTGCCAGCAGGACCTACAGGGGCACTGAAGCTTTCTTT. Protein sequence: CASRTYRGTEAFF.